What follows is one T cell receptor beta chain and its context. The data belong to a study of OX40 agonist ivuxolimab in advanced cancers. The method was immunoSEQ multiplex PCR; TCRdb's version includes in-frame clones alone and lacks a portion of them. The sample lists tens of thousands of clones; approximately 89% were seen once. Germline V gives CDR1 SGHVS, CDR2 FQNEAQ. CDR3 length: 18 amino acids. V was trimmed by 3 bases and J by 0 bases, leaving 18 bases between them. The specimen was CD4+ or CD8+ T cells sorted from blood, collected in a trial of the OX40 agonist ivuxolimab. The source of this sequence is an adult with an advanced solid tumor such as melanoma, head and neck, liver or kidney cancer. This chain connects TRBV7-8 to TRBJ2-1; D perhaps matches TRBD1 (6 bases). The CDR3 is CASSFYPTGSTSYNEQFF. The CDR3 DNA is TGTGCCAGCAGCTTTTATCCGACAGGCTCAACCTCCTACAATGAGCAGTTCTTC.